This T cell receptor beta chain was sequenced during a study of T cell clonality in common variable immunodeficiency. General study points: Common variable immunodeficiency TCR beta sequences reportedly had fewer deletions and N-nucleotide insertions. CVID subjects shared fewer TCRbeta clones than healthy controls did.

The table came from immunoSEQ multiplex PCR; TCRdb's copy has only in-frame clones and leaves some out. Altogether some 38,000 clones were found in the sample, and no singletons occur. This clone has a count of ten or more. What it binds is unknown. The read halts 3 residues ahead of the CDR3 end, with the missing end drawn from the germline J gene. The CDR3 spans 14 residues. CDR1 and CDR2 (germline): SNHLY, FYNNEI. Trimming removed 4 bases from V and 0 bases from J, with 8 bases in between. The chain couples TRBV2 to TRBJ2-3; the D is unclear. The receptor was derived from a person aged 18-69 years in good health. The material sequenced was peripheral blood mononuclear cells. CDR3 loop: CASSVSVSTDTQYF. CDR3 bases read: TGTGCCAGCAGTGTATCAGTTAGCACAGATACG.